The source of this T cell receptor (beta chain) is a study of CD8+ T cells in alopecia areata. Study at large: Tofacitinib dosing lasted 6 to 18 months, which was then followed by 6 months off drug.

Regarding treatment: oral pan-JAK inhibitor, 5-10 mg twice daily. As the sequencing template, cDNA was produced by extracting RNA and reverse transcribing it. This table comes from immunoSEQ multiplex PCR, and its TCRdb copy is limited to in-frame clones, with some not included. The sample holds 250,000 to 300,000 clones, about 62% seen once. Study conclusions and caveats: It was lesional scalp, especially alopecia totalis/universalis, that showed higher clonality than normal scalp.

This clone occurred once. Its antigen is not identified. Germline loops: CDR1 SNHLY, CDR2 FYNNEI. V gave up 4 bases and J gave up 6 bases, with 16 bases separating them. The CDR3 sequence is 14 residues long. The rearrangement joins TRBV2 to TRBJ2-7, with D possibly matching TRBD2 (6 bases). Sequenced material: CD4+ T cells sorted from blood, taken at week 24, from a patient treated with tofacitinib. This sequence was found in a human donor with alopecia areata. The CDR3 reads CASSARGDPREQYF. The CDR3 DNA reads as TGTGCCAGCAGTGCACGCGGGGACCCACGCGAGCAGTACTTC.